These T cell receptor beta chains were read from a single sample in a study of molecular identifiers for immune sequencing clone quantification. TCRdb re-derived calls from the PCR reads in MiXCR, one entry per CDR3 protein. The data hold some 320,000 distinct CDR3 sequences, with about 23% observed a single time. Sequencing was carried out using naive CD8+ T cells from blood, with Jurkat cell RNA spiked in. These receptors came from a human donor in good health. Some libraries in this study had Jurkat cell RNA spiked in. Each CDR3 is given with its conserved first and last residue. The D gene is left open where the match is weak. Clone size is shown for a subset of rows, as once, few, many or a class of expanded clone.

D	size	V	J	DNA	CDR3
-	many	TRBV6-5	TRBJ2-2	TGTGCCAGCAGTTACTCGCTTGTGAACACCGGGGAGCTGTTTTTT	CASSYSLVNTGELFF
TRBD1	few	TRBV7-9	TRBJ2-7	TGTGCCAGCAGCACCTCCGGGACAGTTTTCGAGCAGTACTTC	CASSTSGTVFEQYF
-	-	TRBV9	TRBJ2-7	TGTGCCAGCAGCTGTATGACGGGGGCGAACTACGAGCAGTACTTC	CASSCMTGANYEQYF
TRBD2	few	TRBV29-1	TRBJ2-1	TGCAGCGGCGGGACTAGCGGGGGGGCCACCTACAATGAGCAGTTCTTC	CSGGTSGGATYNEQFF
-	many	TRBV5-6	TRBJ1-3	TGTGCCAGCAGCTTGGCGGTGGAGGGCTCTGGAAACACCATATATTTT	CASSLAVEGSGNTIYF
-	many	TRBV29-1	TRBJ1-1	TGCAGCGTTGAGGTCAGTAAGTCCACTGAAGCTTTCTTT	CSVEVSKSTEAFF
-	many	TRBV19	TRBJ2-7	TGTGCCAGTAGTACTAAGGGGCAATTCTACGAGCAGTACTTC	CASSTKGQFYEQYF
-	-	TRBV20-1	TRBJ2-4	TGCAGTGCTAGGGATATTAGCGAAGACAAAAACATTCAGTACTTC	CSARDISEDKNIQYF
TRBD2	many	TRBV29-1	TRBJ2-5	TGCAGCGTTTGCCCTGGACTAGAAGAGACCCAGTACTTC	CSVCPGLEETQYF
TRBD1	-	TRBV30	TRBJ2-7	TGTGCCTGGAGTCCAATCCCGGGACAGGTCTCCTACGAGCAGTACTTC	CAWSPIPGQVSYEQYF
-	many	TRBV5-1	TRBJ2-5	TGCGCCAGCAGCTTGGGACAGAGCATCCAAGAGACCCAGTACTTC	CASSLGQSIQETQYF
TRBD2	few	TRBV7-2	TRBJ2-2	TGTGCCAGCAGCCCAGGGACTAGCGAGCTCACCGGGGAGCTGTTTTTT	CASSPGTSELTGELFF
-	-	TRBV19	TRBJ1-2	TGTGCCAGTAGTAGATTACAGGACATCAACTATGGCTACTCCTTC	CASSRLQDINYGYSF
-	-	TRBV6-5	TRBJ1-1	TGTGCCAGCAGTTACAGGGGCTCGAACACTGAAGCTTTCTTT	CASSYRGSNTEAFF
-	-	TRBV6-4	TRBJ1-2	TGTACCAGCAGTGACTCGACCGCCAGGGGTGCCGATGGCTACACCTTC	CTSSDSTARGADGYTF
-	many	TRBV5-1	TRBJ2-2	TGCGCCAGCAGCCTTCCCTCTGATGGGGTTGGAACCGGGGAGCTGTTTTTT	CASSLPSDGVGTGELFF
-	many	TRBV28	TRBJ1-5	TGTGCCAGCAGCAACAGGGGCAATCAGCCCCAGCATTTT	CASSNRGNQPQHF
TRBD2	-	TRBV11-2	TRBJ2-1	TGTGCCAGCAGCCCCGGACGGGGGGTCTCCTACAATGAGCAGTTCTTC	CASSPGRGVSYNEQFF
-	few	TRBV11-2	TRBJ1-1	TGTGCCAGCAGCCCTAACACCGGAGGCAACACTGAAGCTTTCTTT	CASSPNTGGNTEAFF
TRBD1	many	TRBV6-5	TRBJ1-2	TGTGCCAGCAGTTTGGACAGGGAAGCGGTTAACTATGGCTACACCTTC	CASSLDREAVNYGYTF
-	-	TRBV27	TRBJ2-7	TGTGCCAGCAGTTTATCATGGGGCCCGATTACCTACGAGCAGTACTTC	CASSLSWGPITYEQYF
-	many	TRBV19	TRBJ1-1	TGTGCCAGTAGTATATTGCCCCAGGGAGGGATGAACACTGAAGCTTTCTTT	CASSILPQGGMNTEAFF
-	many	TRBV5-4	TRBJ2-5	TGTGCCAGCAGCTTCCGTTCATTTCTGGGTGAGACCCAGTACTTC	CASSFRSFLGETQYF
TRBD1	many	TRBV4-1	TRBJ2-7	TGCGCCAGCAGCCAAGGACCGGGACAGGTTCCCTACGAGCAGTACTTC	CASSQGPGQVPYEQYF
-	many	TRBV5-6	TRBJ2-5	TGTGCCAGCAGCTTGGACCGACAAGAGACCCAGTACTTC	CASSLDRQETQYF
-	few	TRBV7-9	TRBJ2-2	TGTGCCAGCAGTCACGTCGCAGGGCAGGGCACCGGGGAGCTGTTTTTT	CASSHVAGQGTGELFF
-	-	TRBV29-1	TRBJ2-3	TGCAGCGTTGAAGAGCTAGCGTCTAGCACAGATACGCAGTATTTT	CSVEELASSTDTQYF
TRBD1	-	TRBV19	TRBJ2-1	TGTGCCAGTAGTATGGACGGCGCAGGGGGCCCGTCCTACAATGAGCAGTTCTTC	CASSMDGAGGPSYNEQFF
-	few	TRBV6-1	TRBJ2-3	TGTGCCAGCGGAGGATTCAGAGGGTTCCTGAGCACAGATACGCAGTATTTT	CASGGFRGFLSTDTQYF
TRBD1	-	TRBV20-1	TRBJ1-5	TGCAGTGCTGCGGACAGGGATAGCAATCAGCCCCAGCATTTT	CSAADRDSNQPQHF
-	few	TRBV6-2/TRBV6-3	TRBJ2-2	TGTGCCAGCAGTTGGACTTTCGGGGAGCTGTTTTTT	CASSWTFGELFF
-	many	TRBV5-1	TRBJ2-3	TGCGCCAGCAGCCACGGGGACTTTCGGACAGATACGCAGTATTTT	CASSHGDFRTDTQYF
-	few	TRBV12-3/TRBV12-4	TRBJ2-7	TGTGCCAGCAGTTTAGGCGGGCTACCCTACGAGCAGTACTTC	CASSLGGLPYEQYF
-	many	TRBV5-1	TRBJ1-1	TGCGCCAGCAGCTTGAGCGCCCCGGGACAACCGATGGGAGCTTTCTTT	CASSLSAPGQPMGAFF
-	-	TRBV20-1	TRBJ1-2	TGCAGTGCTAGCAATCCGCGCGAGGTTCGGGGCTATGGCTACACCTTC	CSASNPREVRGYGYTF
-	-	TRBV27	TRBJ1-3	TGTGCCAGCAGTTTAGGGAGAGGGACTGGAAACACCATATATTTT	CASSLGRGTGNTIYF
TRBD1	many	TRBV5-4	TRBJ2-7	TGTGCCAGCAGTTATGGACAGGGGGCTTCCTACGAGCAGTACTTC	CASSYGQGASYEQYF
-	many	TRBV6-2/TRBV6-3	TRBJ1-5	TGTGCCAGCAGCAGTAACAAGTTCAATCAGCCCCAGCATTTT	CASSSNKFNQPQHF
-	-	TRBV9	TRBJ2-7	TGTGCCAGCAGCCTCCAGTTTACCGGCGAGCAGTACTTC	CASSLQFTGEQYF
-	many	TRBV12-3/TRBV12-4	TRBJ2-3	TGTGCCAGCAGTTTAACACTAGGGAGTGGATCTACGAAGTATTTT	CASSLTLGSGSTKYF
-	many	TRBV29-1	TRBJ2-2	TGCAGCGTTGCTGACGGGGAGCTGTTTTTT	CSVADGELFF
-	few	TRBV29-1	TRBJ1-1	TGCAGCGTTTACGTCGCTACTGAAGCTTTCTTT	CSVYVATEAFF
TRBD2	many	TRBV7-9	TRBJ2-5	TGTGCCAGCAGCAAGGGACTAGCGGGGGGACACAAGGCCCAAGAGACCCAGTACTTC	CASSKGLAGGHKAQETQYF
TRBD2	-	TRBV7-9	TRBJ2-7	TGTGCCAGCAGCGTAAATCCGGGACTACTAATATACGAGCAGTACTTC	CASSVNPGLLIYEQYF
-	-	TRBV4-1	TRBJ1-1	TGCGCCAGCAGCCGCAACTCGGGGGTCACTGAAGCTTTCTTT	CASSRNSGVTEAFF
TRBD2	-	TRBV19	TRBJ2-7	TGTGCCAGTAGCCCCTCGGGCGGGGGGACCTACGAGCAGTACTTC	CASSPSGGGTYEQYF
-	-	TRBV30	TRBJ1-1	TGTGCCTGGAGTGTACAACATGGTTACACTGAAGCTTTCTTT	CAWSVQHGYTEAFF
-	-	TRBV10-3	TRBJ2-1	TGTGCCATCAGTGACCCGAGAGAACAGGCTTATGAGCAGTTCTTC	CAISDPREQAYEQFF
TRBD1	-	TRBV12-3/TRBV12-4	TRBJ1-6	TGTGCCAGCAGACACCGGGACAGGGTATCACCCCTCCACTTT	CASRHRDRVSPLHF
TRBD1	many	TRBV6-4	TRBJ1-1	TGTGCCAGCAGTGACAGGGGGCACCCAACTTTCTTT	CASSDRGHPTFF
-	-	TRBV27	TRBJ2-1	TGTGCCAGCAGTTTATCTGGCTTCTTACTATACAATGAGCAGTTCTTC	CASSLSGFLLYNEQFF
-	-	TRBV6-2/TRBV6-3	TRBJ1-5	TGTGCCAGCAGTTACAGCCTGAATCAGCCCCAGCTTTTT	CASSYSLNQPQLF
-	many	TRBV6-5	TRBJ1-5	TGTGCCAGCAGTTACTCGTCCTTGGGGCAGCCCCAGCATTTT	CASSYSSLGQPQHF
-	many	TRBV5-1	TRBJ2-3	TGCGCCAGCAGCAACCAATATGGGACGCAGTATTTT	CASSNQYGTQYF
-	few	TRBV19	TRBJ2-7	TGTGCCAGTAGTAAAGTTGCAGGGGACATCGAGCAGTACTTC	CASSKVAGDIEQYF
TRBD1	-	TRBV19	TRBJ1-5	TGTGCCAGTAGAGTAGGACAGGGATTGAATCAGCCCCAGCATTTT	CASRVGQGLNQPQHF
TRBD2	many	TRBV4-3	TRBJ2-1	TGCGCCAGCAGCCAAGGTCTATTGGCGGGGGACTACAATGAGCAGTTCTTC	CASSQGLLAGDYNEQFF